Shown below are 31 T cell receptor beta chains from a single sample sequenced in a study of CD8+ T cells in alopecia areata (dated by TCRdb to the late 2010s). According to the study, the label for this sample's treatment or condition signals: oral pan-JAK inhibitor, 5-10 mg twice daily. The library relied on the immunoSEQ multiplex PCR assay. For TCR sequencing, RNA was extracted from every sample and reverse transcribed into cDNA to serve as template. The source is immuneACCESS, and TCRdb retained only in-frame sequences with V and J called. Part of the clones is not carried over; for the studies checked, unresolved V genes explain less than half of this, and the remainder is unexplained. This sample has about 64,000 clones in its table, and approximately 44% of those were observed once. The ten largest clones represent around 21% of the sample. This specimen consisted of CD8+ T cells sorted from blood, obtained at approximately week 36, from a patient treated with tofacitinib. Receptors were obtained from a human donor with alopecia areata.

The chain is built from TRBV2 and TRBJ2-7; possible D gene TRBD2, 6 bases. This CDR3 spans 15 amino acids. CDR1 SNHLY and CDR2 FYNNEI come from the germline V gene. Deletions cut 1 base from V and 3 bases from J, with 13 bases between. In DNA form, the CDR3 reads TGTGCCAGCAGTGAAGTAGGTGGGGGGAACTACGAGCAGTACTTC. Amino acids: CASSEVGGGNYEQYF.

To note about this clone: Other nucleotide sequences in the sample specify the same CDR3. V is TRBV29-1 and J is TRBJ2-7; TRBD2 matches 14 bases. With V trimmed by 6 bases and J by 3 bases, 1 base remained unmatched. The CDR3 is made up of 13 amino acids. Germline CDR1 is SQVTM and CDR2 is ANQGSEA. CDR3 sequence: CSVGTSGSYEQYF. DNA for the CDR3: TGCAGCGTGGGGACTAGCGGGAGCTACGAGCAGTACTTC.

The genes are TRBV30 and TRBJ2-1, with D perhaps assigned TRBD1 or TRBD2 (5 bases each). The CDR3 has 13 residues. Germline values: CDR1 GTSNPN, CDR2 SVGIG (reference sequence). Deletions cut 0 bases from V and 10 bases from J, with 13 bases between. This CDR3 reads CAWSVSSGREQFF. DNA of the CDR3: TGTGCCTGGAGTGTCAGTTCGGGACGGGAGCAGTTCTTC.

The gene calls are TRBV7-9 and TRBJ2-7; D gene ambiguous. Trimming cost V 7 bases and J 5 bases, with 15 bases left between them. This CDR3 is built from 13 residues. Per the germline V gene, CDR1 is SEHNR and CDR2 is FQNEAQ (reference sequence). The CDR3 region is CASTPQGNHEQYF. The CDR3 region has the DNA TGTGCCAGCACCCCACAAGGGAACCACGAGCAGTACTTC.

The J gene is TRBJ2-7, the V gene TRBV4-1; TRBD1 aligns across 8 bases. The CDR3 contains 15 residues. The germline V gene encodes CDR1 MGHRA and CDR2 YSYEKL. J lost 2 bases, V lost 3 bases, and 6 bases had no gene match. CDR3 region: CASSHKTGVTYEQYF. CDR3 DNA: TGCGCCAGCAGCCACAAGACAGGGGTCACCTACGAGCAGTACTTC.

Only a few counts were recorded for this clone. Other DNA sequences of this sample code for an identical CDR3. The rearrangement joins TRBV6-5 to TRBJ2-7; D gene unclear. The CDR3 has 14 residues. The germline V gene has CDR1 MNHEY and CDR2 SVGAGI. V lost 0 bases, J lost 2 bases, and 8 bases lay in between. The CDR3 region has the DNA TGTGCCAGCAGTTACTCGAGTGGGCCCTACGAGCAGTACTTC. This gives the protein CASSYSSGPYEQYF.

This clone is a singleton in its sample. The V call is TRBV7-2, the J call TRBJ2-5; TRBD2 matches at 8 bases. V lost 5 bases, J lost 6 bases, and 8 bases stayed unmatched. The CDR3 runs to 14 residues. Germline V CDR1 and CDR2: SGHTA, FQGNSA. CDR3 coding DNA: TGTGCCAGCAGCGCAACTAGCGGCGAGAAGACCCAGTACTTC. Translating gives CASSATSGEKTQYF.

This chain uses TRBV10-3 with TRBJ2-3, with D possibly matching TRBD2 (6 bases). Trimming pared 3 bases from V and 2 bases from J, leaving 12 bases between. The germline V gene encodes CDR1 ENHRY and CDR2 SYGVKD. CDR3 size: 15 residues. The CDR3 sequence: CAISDGRELTDTQYF. The CDR3 nucleotides are TGTGCCATCAGTGATGGGCGGGAACTCACAGATACGCAGTATTTT.

The chain employs TRBV7-9 and TRBJ1-5, with 9 positions matching TRBD1. The length of the CDR3 is 16 residues. V gave up 4 bases and J gave up 6 bases; unmatched junction bases: 10. From germline, CDR1 is SEHNR and CDR2 FQNEAQ (reference sequence). In nucleotides, the CDR3 is TGTGCCAGCAGCTACTCCCGGACAGGGGAGGTTCAGCCCCAGCATTTT. Translating it yields CASSYSRTGEVQPQHF.

This clone is medium-sized (0.01 to 0.1%). The rearrangement uses TRBV2 and TRBJ1-4, with D possibly TRBD1 on 6 matching bases. The V end was cut by 7 bases, the J end by 5 bases, with 17 bases between. The germline V gene has CDR1 SNHLY and CDR2 FYNNEI. The CDR3 extends over 15 amino acids. The CDR3 nucleotides are TGTGCCAGCATTCACGCGACAGGAGAAAATGAAAAACTGTTTTTT. It encodes CASIHATGENEKLFF.

The chain employs TRBV5-6 and TRBJ1-1; D call uncertain. The CDR3 loop spans 16 amino acids. Germline CDR1 is SGHDT and CDR2 is YYEEEE. The V end lost 1 base, the J end lost 0 bases, and 13 bases lay between the germline ends. The CDR3 here is CASSLMIGFMNTEAFF. As DNA, the CDR3 is TGTGCCAGCAGCTTGATGATAGGGTTTATGAACACTGAAGCTTTCTTT.

By share of the sample, this clone is medium-sized (0.01 to 0.1%). V gene TRBV11-1 combines with J gene TRBJ2-1; D ambiguous. From germline, CDR1 is SGHAT and CDR2 FQDESV (reference sequence). Trimming removed 4 bases from V and 9 bases from J, with 7 bases in between. This CDR3 has 11 residues. CDR3 DNA: TGTGCCAGCAGCTCAATGAGTGAGCAGTTCTTC. Amino acids: CASSSMSEQFF. Full variable domain (missing parts from reference TRBV11-1 and TRBJ2-1): EAEVAQSPRYKITEKSQAVAFWCDPISGHATLYWYRQILGQGPELLVQFQDESVVDDSQLPKDRFSAERLKGVDSTLKIQPAELGDSAMYLCASSSMSEQFFGPGTRLTVL.

The chain links TRBV7-9 to TRBJ2-1; D call uncertain. The CDR3 covers 13 residues. Germline V CDR1 and CDR2: SEHNR, FQNEAQ (reference sequence). Trimming removed 5 bases at V and 4 bases at J, with 9 bases between. The CDR3 DNA is TGTGCCAGCAGCGCAGCCAGGTACAATGAGCAGTTCTTC. Residues: CASSAARYNEQFF.

The chain uses TRBV9 and TRBJ2-5; TRBD1 might be the D (5 bases). Germline CDR1 SGDLS, CDR2 YYNGEE. The V gene lost 4 bases and the J gene lost 2 bases, with 15 bases spanning the gap. The CDR3 loop spans 15 amino acids. The CDR3 coding sequence is TGTGCCAGCAGCCCCGCAACAGGTTTACAAGAGACCCAGTACTTC. Its protein is CASSPATGLQETQYF.

V usage is TRBV10-3 and J usage is TRBJ2-5; D perhaps matches TRBD2 (5 bases). Germline values: CDR1 ENHRY, CDR2 SYGVKD. The CDR3 runs 11 residues. V lost 3 bases and J lost 9, with 8 bases in between. The CDR3 protein is CAISDGGAQYF. The CDR3 coding sequence is TGTGCCATCAGTGACGGAGGAGCCCAGTACTTC.

The J gene is TRBJ2-1, the V gene TRBV7-2; TRBD2 matches at 11 bases. V lost 1 base, J lost 9 bases, and 5 bases stayed unmatched. Looked up from germline, CDR1 is SGHTA and CDR2 is FQGNSA. The CDR3 covers 15 residues. CDR3 region: CASSLGISGRVEQFF. CDR3 nucleotide sequence: TGTGCCAGCAGCTTAGGTATTAGCGGGAGGGTTGAGCAGTTCTTC.

V is TRBV29-1 and J is TRBJ1-5, with D possibly TRBD1 on 5 matching bases. Germline V gene lookup returns CDR1 SQVTM and CDR2 ANQGSEA. The CDR3 is 13 amino acids. Trimming removed 4 bases from V and 3 bases from J, with 10 bases in between. This CDR3 reads CSVGRQNNQPQHF. The CDR3, as DNA: TGCAGCGTTGGTCGACAGAACAATCAGCCCCAGCATTTT.

This clone has more than one count but fewer than ten. V usage is TRBV29-1 and J usage is TRBJ2-3; D possibly corresponds to TRBD2 (6 bases). This CDR3 spans 15 amino acids. Trimming removed 3 bases from V and 4 bases from J, with 17 bases in between. Germline CDR1 SQVTM, CDR2 ANQGSEA. CDR3 bases: TGCAGCGTTGATGGGACTCCCGAAGTCGCAGATACGCAGTATTTT. Translation: CSVDGTPEVADTQYF.

The genes are TRBV29-1 and TRBJ2-3; no reliable D call. The CDR3 is made up of 16 amino acids. The germline CDR1 and CDR2 sequences are SQVTM and ANQGSEA. Trimming removed 4 bases from V and 4 bases from J, with 21 bases in between. CDR3 coding DNA: TGCAGCGTTGTTCAGGACCCCGAGGATATGTCAGATACGCAGTATTTT. Its translation: CSVVQDPEDMSDTQYF.

The gene calls are TRBV25-1 and TRBJ1-1; no clear D. Germline CDR1 is MGHDK and CDR2 is SYGVNS. V was clipped by 4 bases and J by 5 bases, with 8 bases between them. The CDR3 is made up of 12 amino acids. In nucleotides, the CDR3 is TGTGCCAGCAGTGGATTAGGAACTGAAGCTTTCTTT. Translation gives CASSGLGTEAFF.

The gene calls are TRBV27 and TRBJ1-5, with TRBD1 matching over 10 bases. V gave up 6 bases and J gave up 6 bases; unmatched junction bases: 8. Germline CDR1 is MNHEY and CDR2 is SMNVEV (reference sequence). The CDR3 runs 15 residues. The DNA for the CDR3 is TGTGCCAGCAGCTCGACAGGGGGCTGGGGTCAGCCCCAGCATTTT. It specifies CASSSTGGWGQPQHF.

This clone was picked up a small number of times. This chain links TRBV30 with TRBJ2-1; no reliable D call. This CDR3 is built from 11 residues. With 4 bases removed from V and 4 bases from J, the gap between germline ends came to 5 bases. Germline-derived CDR1 and CDR2 are GTSNPN and SVGIG (reference sequence). This chain's CDR3 is CAWIQYNEQFF. CDR3 sequence (DNA): TGTGCCTGGATCCAGTACAATGAGCAGTTCTTC.

The V and J genes are TRBV6-6 and TRBJ2-2, with a weak D call TRBD1 (6 bases). V was clipped by 10 bases and J by 7 bases, with 7 bases between them. CDR1 is MNHNY, CDR2 SVGAGI, per germline (reference sequence). This CDR3 is 10 amino acids long. The CDR3 DNA sequence: TGTGCCATAGGGGGCGGGGAGCTGTTTTTT. This codes for CAIGGGELFF.

V is TRBV15 and J is TRBJ2-5; 7 bases are a match to TRBD1. The trim removed 4 bases at V and 2 bases at J, leaving 4 bases unmatched. CDR1 is LNHNV and CDR2 is YYDKDF in the germline V gene (reference sequence). The CDR3 runs 14 residues. CDR3 sequence: CATSNRQGQETQYF. The CDR3 coding sequence is TGTGCCACCAGCAACAGACAGGGACAAGAGACCCAGTACTTC.

The genes are TRBV9 and TRBJ2-3; no definite D call. The ends were cut back, 3 bases at V and 5 bases at J, with 10 bases in the middle. The CDR3 length is 13 residues. Germline V gene lookup returns CDR1 SGDLS and CDR2 YYNGEE. The CDR3 sequence is CASSAPYVDTQYF. The DNA for the CDR3 is TGTGCCAGCAGCGCCCCATACGTAGATACGCAGTATTTT. The entire variable domain, with the rest obtained from reference TRBV9 and TRBJ2-3, is as follows: DSGVTQTPKHLITATGQRVTLRCSPRSGDLSVYWYQQSLDQGLQFLIQYYNGEERAKGNILERFSAQQFPDLHSELNLSSLELGDSALYFCASSAPYVDTQYFGPGTRLTVL.

The chain has TRBV11-2 and TRBJ2-7, with D unclear. The CDR3 totals 14 residues. V lost 5 bases and J lost 2, with 13 bases in between. CDR1 and CDR2 (germline): SGHAT, FQNNGV. This chain's CDR3 is CASSRPSSTYEQYF. The CDR3 nucleotides read TGTGCCAGCAGCCGCCCGTCCAGCACCTACGAGCAGTACTTC.

This sequence joins TRBV9 and TRBJ2-4; TRBD2 aligns across 11 bases. V lost 3 bases to trimming and J lost 7 bases; unmatched junction nucleotides: 6. CDR3 length: 15 residues. Germline V CDR1 and CDR2: SGDLS, YYNGEE. CDR3 sequence: CASSGGTSGLNIQYF. CDR3 DNA sequence: TGTGCCAGCAGCGGCGGGACTAGCGGACTGAACATTCAGTACTTC.

This clone appeared once. At one end, the junction sequence differs from germline, possibly due to a read error. The V call is TRBV20-1, the J call TRBJ2-7, with D unresolved. The CDR3 is 11 amino acids. Germline values: CDR1 DFQATT, CDR2 SNEGSKA (reference sequence). CDR3 in DNA: TGCAGTGCGAGAGCAGGTTACGAGCAGTACTTC. It encodes CSARAGYEQYF.

The chain couples TRBV7-9 to TRBJ2-7; 9 nucleotides line up with TRBD2. The germline V gene encodes CDR1 SEHNR and CDR2 FQNEAQ (reference sequence). V shed 1 base and J 5 bases; nucleotides not matched to a gene: 6. The CDR3 loop spans 15 amino acids. CDR3 region: CASSLGAGGQDEQYF. The CDR3 bases are TGTGCCAGCAGCTTAGGAGCGGGAGGCCAGGACGAGCAGTACTTC.

This clone has only a few counts. The chain employs TRBV7-8 and TRBJ2-7; TRBD1 agrees at 8 bases. V trimming: 5 bases; J trimming: 7 bases; junction bases outside the gene matches: 10. Germline CDR1 is SGHVS and CDR2 is FQNEAQ. The CDR3 runs to 14 residues. The CDR3 is CASSQTTGEWEQYF. CDR3 coding DNA: TGTGCCAGCAGCCAGACGACAGGGGAGTGGGAGCAGTACTTC.

This chain connects TRBV29-1 to TRBJ2-1; D unclear. The length of the CDR3 is 12 residues. The V end was cut by 6 bases, the J end by 5 bases, with 11 bases between. CDR1 SQVTM and CDR2 ANQGSEA come from the germline V gene. The CDR3 protein is CSVPLYHNEQFF. The CDR3 DNA reads TGCAGCGTGCCTCTGTACCACAATGAGCAGTTCTTC.